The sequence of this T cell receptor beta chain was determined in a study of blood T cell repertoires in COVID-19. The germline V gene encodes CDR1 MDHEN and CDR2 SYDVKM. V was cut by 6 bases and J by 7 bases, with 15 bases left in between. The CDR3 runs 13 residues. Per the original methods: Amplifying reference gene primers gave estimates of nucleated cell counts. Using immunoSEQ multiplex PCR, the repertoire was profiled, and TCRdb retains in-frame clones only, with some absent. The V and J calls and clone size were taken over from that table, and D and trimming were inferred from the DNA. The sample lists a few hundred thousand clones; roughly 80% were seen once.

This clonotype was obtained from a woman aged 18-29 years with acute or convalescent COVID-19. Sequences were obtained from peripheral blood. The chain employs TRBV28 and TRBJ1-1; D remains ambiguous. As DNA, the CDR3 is TGTGCCAGCAGCCAATCCCAGGCGGGTGAAGCTTTCTTT. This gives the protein CASSQSQAGEAFF.